This T cell receptor beta chain was observed in a study of T cells after yellow fever vaccination. TCRdb fed the 5' RACE reads into MiXCR, producing one record per CDR3 protein. The sample has 500,000 to 650,000 distinct CDR3 sequences; about a sixth are singletons. Per the germline V gene, CDR1 is SGHTA and CDR2 is FQGNSA. V lost 6 bases, J lost 1 base, and 16 bases lay in between. The CDR3 has 16 residues. This clonotype was observed a handful of times. Its antigen is currently unknown. Study-wide results and limits: Abundant clonotypes from the bulk population could contaminate FACS-sorted repertoires.

The receptor was isolated from a man between 18 and 35 years old who received the YFV17D yellow fever vaccine. The chain joins TRBV7-2 to TRBJ2-1, with D perhaps matching TRBD2 (6 bases). This specimen was PBMCs, taken 5 to 6 days after the first yellow fever vaccination. The CDR3 reads CASRIYHAGSYNEQFF. The CDR3 DNA reads as TGTGCCAGCAGGATATACCATGCGGGGTCCTACAATGAGCAGTTCTTC.